These T cell receptor beta chains were read from a single sample in a study of PD-L1 blockade in urothelial cancer. The protocol was immunoSEQ multiplex PCR, while the TCRdb copy is restricted to in-frame clones and leaves out a portion. The top ten clones hold around 1.5% of a sample with 98,000 or so clones, around 90% of them seen once. This material consisted of PBMCs, taken around atezolizumab (anti-PD-L1) treatment. Receptors were obtained from a man aged 55 to 70 with urothelial cancer. Both conserved end residues are part of each CDR3. The D gene is left open where the match is weak. A clone size is listed for some rows: how often the clone was seen (once, few, many), or a class if it is expanded.

d_call	clone_size	v_call	j_call	cdr3_nt	cdr3_aa
.	few	TRBV6-5	TRBJ1-2	TGTGCCAGCAGTTACTCTATAACAGGGTTTTTTAATGGCTACACCTTC	CASSYSITGFFNGYTF
.	.	TRBV5-6	TRBJ2-1	TGTGCCAGCAGCGTAGTGACAGGCGGTGAACGGTTCTTC	CASSVVTGGERFF
.	.	TRBV6-1	TRBJ2-7	TGTGCCAGCAGTTTTACAGAATCCTACGAGCAGTACTTC	CASSFTESYEQYF
TRBD1	.	TRBV30	TRBJ1-6	TGTGCCTGGGTCGCAGGGGGCATGGCCTATAATTCACCCCTCCACTTT	CAWVAGGMAYNSPLHF
.	.	TRBV4-3	TRBJ1-3	TGCGCCAGCAGCCAAGATAAGACAGCCTCTGGAAACACCATATATTTT	CASSQDKTASGNTIYF
TRBD2	.	TRBV11-2	TRBJ2-1	TGTGCCAGCAGCTTGGGGCGGGAGAGGGGACACAATGAGCAGTTCTTC	CASSLGRERGHNEQFF
TRBD1	.	TRBV4-3	TRBJ1-2	TGCGCCAGCAGCCCCGGACAGGGAGGCTATGGCTACACCTTC	CASSPGQGGYGYTF
.	.	TRBV16	TRBJ2-5	TGTGCCAGCAGCCAAGTCGTTAGTGGTGAGACCCAGTACTTC	CASSQVVSGETQYF
TRBD2	.	TRBV27	TRBJ2-3	TGTGCCAGCAGTACCAAACTAGCGGGAGGGCCCGATACGCAGTATTTT	CASSTKLAGGPDTQYF
.	.	TRBV7-9	TRBJ2-3	TGTGCCAGCAGCTTAGTCCGGAGCGGTTTGGAGTATTTT	CASSLVRSGLEYF
.	.	TRBV15	TRBJ1-5	TGTGCCACCAGCAGACCCCAGGGATATCAGCCCCAGCATTTT	CATSRPQGYQPQHF
TRBD2	once	TRBV7-8	TRBJ2-2	TGTGCCAGCAGCTTTACTAGCGGGGGGGGACACCTAATAAACACCGGGGAGCTGTTTTTT	CASSFTSGGGHLINTGELFF
.	.	TRBV9	TRBJ2-5	TGTGCCAGCAGCGTAGGCTCGGTGTACCAAGAGACCCAGTACTTC	CASSVGSVYQETQYF
TRBD2	.	TRBV4-2	TRBJ2-1	TGTGCCAGCAGCCAAGATCGAGGTAGCGGCGGGAGCGGGAATGAGCAGTTCTTC	CASSQDRGSGGSGNEQFF
.	.	TRBV9	TRBJ1-1	TGTGCCAGCAGCTCCAAGACAGGTCACACTGAAGCTTTCTTT	CASSSKTGHTEAFF
.	.	TRBV19	TRBJ1-6	TGTGCCAGTAACCCCCGCCAGAATTCACCCCTCCACTTT	CASNPRQNSPLHF
TRBD2	.	TRBV6-4	TRBJ2-7	TGTGCCAGCAGCCCCCAAGGCGGGAGCTCCTACGAGCAGTACTTC	CASSPQGGSSYEQYF
.	.	TRBV5-1	TRBJ2-5	TGCGCCAGCAGCTTGGCCAGGGGATCGGAGCAGGAGACCCAGTACTTC	CASSLARGSEQETQYF
.	.	TRBV18	TRBJ2-6	TGTGCCAGCTCACCACCTAGCTCTGGGGCCAACGTCCTGACTTTC	CASSPPSSGANVLTF
.	.	TRBV7-9	TRBJ2-1	TGTGCCAGCAGCTTGGGGTGGGGACAAGACGAAAACAATGAGCAGTTCTTC	CASSLGWGQDENNEQFF
.	.	TRBV7-3	TRBJ1-1	TGTGCCAGCAGCCCCGTCGGGGGGGGCGGCCTTCAGGGTGAAGCTTTCTTT	CASSPVGGGGLQGEAFF
.	.	TRBV14	TRBJ2-5	TGTGCCAGCAGCCCGACGTCAACGGGACTCCCGGCATGGCAGTACTTC	CASSPTSTGLPAWQYF
.	.	TRBV7-2	TRBJ1-1	TGTGCCAGCAGCTCCCAGGGCACTGAAGCTTTCTTT	CASSSQGTEAFF
TRBD2	.	TRBV6-5	TRBJ2-2	TGTGCCAGCAGTCGAACTAGCGGGAACACCGGGGAGCTGTTTTTT	CASSRTSGNTGELFF
.	.	TRBV7-2	TRBJ1-1	TGTGCCAGCAGCCGCGGGGGGTATCGGATGAACACTGAAGCTTTCTTT	CASSRGGYRMNTEAFF
TRBD2	.	TRBV29-1	TRBJ2-3	TGCAGCGTTGTGATTGCGGGGGGGCGAGATACGCAGTATTTT	CSVVIAGGRDTQYF
.	once	TRBV9	TRBJ2-7	TGTGCCAGCACTCCCACAACAGAGGGAAGCGAGCAGTACTTC	CASTPTTEGSEQYF
TRBD2	.	TRBV2	TRBJ2-1	TGTGCCAGCAGTGACGGGGGCGGGAGGGCCTACAATGAGCAGTTCTTC	CASSDGGGRAYNEQFF
TRBD1	once	TRBV7-3	TRBJ2-5	TGTGCCAGCAGCTTCACAGGGGGGGAGACCCAGTACTTC	CASSFTGGETQYF
.	once	TRBV5-1	TRBJ2-3	TGCGCCAGCAGCTTATCGTCCCTCCGGAGTGGCACAGATACGCAGTATTTT	CASSLSSLRSGTDTQYF
TRBD2	.	TRBV2	TRBJ2-1	TGTGCCAGTACCGGGACTAGCGGGAGAGTTGAGCAGTTCTTC	CASTGTSGRVEQFF
TRBD1	.	TRBV5-6	TRBJ2-1	TGTGCCAGCAGCTTTACAGGGGCGAATTTGTACAATGAGCAGTTCTTC	CASSFTGANLYNEQFF
TRBD2	.	TRBV7-2	TRBJ2-1	TGTGCCAGCAGCTTTTTTGCGGGGGGAGGAAGTTTTAGTGAGCAGTTCTTC	CASSFFAGGGSFSEQFF
TRBD2	.	TRBV5-1	TRBJ2-7	TGCGCCAGCAGAATAGCGGGGGCCGAACTCTACGAGCAGTACTTC	CASRIAGAELYEQYF
TRBD2	.	TRBV18	TRBJ2-3	TGTGCCAGCTCACCAGCGGGAGTGAGCACAGATACGCAGTATTTT	CASSPAGVSTDTQYF
TRBD1	once	TRBV4-2	TRBJ2-2	TGTGCCAGCAGCCAAGACAGGGGGCAGTCCGGGGAGCTGTTTTTT	CASSQDRGQSGELFF
TRBD2	.	TRBV5-1	TRBJ2-1	TGCGCCAGCAGTTTGGGACTAGTAACCTACAATGAGCAGTTCTTC	CASSLGLVTYNEQFF
.	.	TRBV7-2	TRBJ1-1	TGTGCCAGCAGCTTAGCTTGGGGCGTTAACACTGAAGCTTTCTTT	CASSLAWGVNTEAFF
TRBD2	.	TRBV28	TRBJ2-5	TGTGCCAGCTTTGAGCGGGGGGGGAGGGAGACCCAGTACTTC	CASFERGGRETQYF
TRBD1	.	TRBV20-1	TRBJ2-7	TGCAGTCCGGGACAGGGAGACGAGCAGTACTTC	CSPGQGDEQYF
.	.	TRBV28	TRBJ2-7	TGTGCCAGCAGTTTAGAGGCTGGATACGAGCAGTACTTC	CASSLEAGYEQYF
.	.	TRBV7-8	TRBJ2-1	TGTGCCAGCAGCTTAGCAGGGAGCCATGAGCAGTTCTTC	CASSLAGSHEQFF
.	.	TRBV9	TRBJ2-3	TGTGCCAGCAGCCCCGGGGGACGGGATCTAACAGATACGCAGTATTTT	CASSPGGRDLTDTQYF
TRBD2	.	TRBV7-3	TRBJ2-2	TGTGCCAGCAGCTCTAGGGGCGGCGGGGGGAACACCGGGGAGCTGTTTTTT	CASSSRGGGGNTGELFF
TRBD2	few	TRBV13	TRBJ2-3	TGTGCCAGCAGCTTATCTAGCGGGGGGGCATCCGATACGCAGTATTTT	CASSLSSGGASDTQYF
.	.	TRBV25-1	TRBJ2-7	TGTGCCAGTTCCCAGGGATATACATTCTACGAGCAGTACTTC	CASSQGYTFYEQYF
TRBD2	.	TRBV19	TRBJ2-1	TGTGCCAGTAGTACTAGCGGGAGATTACTGACTGAGCAGTTCTTC	CASSTSGRLLTEQFF
.	.	TRBV18	TRBJ2-3	TGTGCCAGCTCACCGGCATTGTCTACAGATACGCAGTATTTT	CASSPALSTDTQYF
TRBD2	.	TRBV7-9	TRBJ2-7	TGTGCCAGCAGCTCCGCCACTAGCGGGAGTTACGAGCAGTACTTC	CASSSATSGSYEQYF
TRBD1	.	TRBV6-1	TRBJ1-2	TGTGCCAGCAGCCAAGACAGGGCGGGGTATGGCTACACCTTC	CASSQDRAGYGYTF
.	.	TRBV27	TRBJ2-3	TGTGCCAGCAGCCAAATCGGGGCGGGACCTACAGATACGCAGTATTTT	CASSQIGAGPTDTQYF
.	.	TRBV9	TRBJ2-3	TGTGCCAGCAGCAACGCGAAGAGAAACACAGATACGCAGTATTTT	CASSNAKRNTDTQYF
TRBD1	.	TRBV7-9	TRBJ1-6	TGTGCCAGCAGCCATTCCGGGGACAGGGGGAAGTCACCCCTCCACTTT	CASSHSGDRGKSPLHF
TRBD1	.	TRBV7-8	TRBJ1-6	TGTGCCAGCAGTTCGGACAGGCTAAATTCACCCCTCCACTTT	CASSSDRLNSPLHF
.	once	TRBV15	TRBJ2-7	TGTGCCACCAGGAACGAACTTTCGACTGGCACACATTACGAGCAGTACTTC	CATRNELSTGTHYEQYF
.	.	TRBV28	TRBJ2-3	TGTGCCAGCAGTCGAACTAGGGGGAGGGCTGGCACAGATACGCAGTATTTT	CASSRTRGRAGTDTQYF
TRBD1	few	TRBV30	TRBJ1-6	TGTGCCTGGAGCGAGACAGGGTTTAGTTCACCCCTCCACTTT	CAWSETGFSSPLHF
.	.	TRBV18	TRBJ2-7	TGTGCCAGCTCACCACCGGGGGGCGAGCAGTACTTC	CASSPPGGEQYF
.	few	TRBV7-9	TRBJ1-6	TGTGCCAGCAGCTTAGACGGACAGACACCCCTCCACTTT	CASSLDGQTPLHF
TRBD2	.	TRBV9	TRBJ2-1	TGTGCCAGCAGCGTCTCCGGGACTAGCGCGAATGAGCAGTTCTTC	CASSVSGTSANEQFF